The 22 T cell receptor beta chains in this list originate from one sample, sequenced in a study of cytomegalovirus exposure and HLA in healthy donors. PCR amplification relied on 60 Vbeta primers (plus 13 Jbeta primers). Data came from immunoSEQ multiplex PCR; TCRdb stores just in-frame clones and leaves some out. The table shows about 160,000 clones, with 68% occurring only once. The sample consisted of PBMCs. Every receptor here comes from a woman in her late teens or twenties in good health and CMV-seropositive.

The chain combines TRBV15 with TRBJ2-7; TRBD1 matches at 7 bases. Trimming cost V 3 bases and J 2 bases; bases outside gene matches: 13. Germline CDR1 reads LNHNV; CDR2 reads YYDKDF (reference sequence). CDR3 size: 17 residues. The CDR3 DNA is TGTGCCACCAGCAGCCTAGACCCGGACAGGTTCCCCTACGAGCAGTACTTC. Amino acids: CATSSLDPDRFPYEQYF.

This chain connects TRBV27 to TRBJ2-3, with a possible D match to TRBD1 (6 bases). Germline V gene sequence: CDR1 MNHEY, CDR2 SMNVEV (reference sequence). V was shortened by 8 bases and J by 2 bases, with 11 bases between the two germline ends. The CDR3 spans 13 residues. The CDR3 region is CASGQFLTDTQYF. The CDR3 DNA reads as TGTGCCAGCGGACAGTTTCTCACAGATACGCAGTATTTT.

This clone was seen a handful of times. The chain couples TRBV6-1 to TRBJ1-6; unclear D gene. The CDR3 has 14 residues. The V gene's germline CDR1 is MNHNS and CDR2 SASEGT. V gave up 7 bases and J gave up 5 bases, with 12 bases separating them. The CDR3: CASTGAGDNSPLHF. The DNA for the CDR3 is TGTGCCAGCACGGGCGCCGGGGATAATTCACCCCTCCACTTT.

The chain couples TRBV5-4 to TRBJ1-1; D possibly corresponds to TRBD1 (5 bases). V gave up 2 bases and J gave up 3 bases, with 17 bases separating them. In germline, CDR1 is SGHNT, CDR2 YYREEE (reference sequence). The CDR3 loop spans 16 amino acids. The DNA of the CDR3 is TGTGCCAGCAGCTTAGGGCAGGGACTAGACTACACTGAAGCTTTCTTT. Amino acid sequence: CASSLGQGLDYTEAFF.

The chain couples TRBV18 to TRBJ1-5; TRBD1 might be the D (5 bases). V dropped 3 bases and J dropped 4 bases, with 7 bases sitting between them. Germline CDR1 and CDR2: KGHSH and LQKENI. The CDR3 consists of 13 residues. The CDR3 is CASSPSGNQPQHF. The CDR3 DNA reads TGTGCCAGCTCACCGTCAGGGAATCAGCCCCAGCATTTT.

The CDR3 DNA sequence: TGTGCCAGTGCTCAGGGGGCGAATGGGGCCAACGTCCTGACTTTC. Its translation is CASAQGANGANVLTF. The chain uses TRBV19 and TRBJ2-6, with 8 nucleotides matching TRBD1. CDR1 and CDR2 from the germline V gene are LNHDA and SQIVND (reference sequence). With 8 bases clipped from V and 3 bases from J, the junction kept 6 bases outside the gene matches. This CDR3 comprises 15 residues.

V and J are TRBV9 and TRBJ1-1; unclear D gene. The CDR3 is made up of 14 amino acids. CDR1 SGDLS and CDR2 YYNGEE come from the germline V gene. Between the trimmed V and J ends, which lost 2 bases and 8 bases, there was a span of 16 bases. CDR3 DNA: TGTGCCAGCAGCGTCGGTGACCGTCAGGCGGAAGCTTTCTTT. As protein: CASSVGDRQAEAFF.

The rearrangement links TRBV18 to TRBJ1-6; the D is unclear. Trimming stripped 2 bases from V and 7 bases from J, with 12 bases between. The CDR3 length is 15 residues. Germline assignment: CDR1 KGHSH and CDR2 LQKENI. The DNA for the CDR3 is TGTGCCAGCTCACCATACCCAGATACAAATTCACCCCTCCACTTT. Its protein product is CASSPYPDTNSPLHF.

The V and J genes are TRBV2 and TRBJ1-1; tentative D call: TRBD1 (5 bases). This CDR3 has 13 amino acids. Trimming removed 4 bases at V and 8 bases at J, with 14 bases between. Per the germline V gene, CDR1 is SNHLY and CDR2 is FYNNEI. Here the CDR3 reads CASSARGQGEAFF. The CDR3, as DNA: TGTGCCAGCAGTGCCCGCGGCCAGGGAGAAGCTTTCTTT.

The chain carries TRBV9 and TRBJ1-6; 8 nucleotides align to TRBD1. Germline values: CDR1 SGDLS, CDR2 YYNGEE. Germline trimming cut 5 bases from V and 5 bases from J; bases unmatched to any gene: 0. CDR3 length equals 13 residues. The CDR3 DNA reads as TGTGCCAGCAGGGGACAGGATAATTCACCCCTCCACTTT. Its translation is CASRGQDNSPLHF. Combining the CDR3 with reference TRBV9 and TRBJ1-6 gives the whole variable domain DSGVTQTPKHLITATGQRVTLRCSPRSGDLSVYWYQQSLDQGLQFLIQYYNGEERAKGNILERFSAQQFPDLHSELNLSSLELGDSALYFCASRGQDNSPLHFGNGTRLTVT.

The CDR3 spells CASSVRPAGDEQYF. The CDR3 nucleotides read TGTGCCAGCAGCGTCAGGCCAGCGGGAGACGAGCAGTACTTC. The chain links TRBV9 to TRBJ2-7; 8 nucleotides align to TRBD2. J gave up 5 bases and V 2 bases, and 6 bases lay outside the gene matches. The CDR3 is 14 residues long. Germline V gives CDR1 SGDLS, CDR2 YYNGEE.

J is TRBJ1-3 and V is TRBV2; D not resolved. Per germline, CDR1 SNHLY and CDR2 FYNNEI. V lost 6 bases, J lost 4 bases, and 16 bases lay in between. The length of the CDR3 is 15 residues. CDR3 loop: CASSQHGLWGNTIYF. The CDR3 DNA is TGTGCCAGCAGCCAACACGGACTTTGGGGAAACACCATATATTTT.

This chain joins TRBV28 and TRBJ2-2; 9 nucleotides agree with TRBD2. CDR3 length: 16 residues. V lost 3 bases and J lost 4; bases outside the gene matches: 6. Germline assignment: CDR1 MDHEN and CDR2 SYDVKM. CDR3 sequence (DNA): TGTGCCAGCAGTTTTATGCTAGCGGGACCCACCGGGGAGCTGTTTTTT. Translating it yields CASSFMLAGPTGELFF.

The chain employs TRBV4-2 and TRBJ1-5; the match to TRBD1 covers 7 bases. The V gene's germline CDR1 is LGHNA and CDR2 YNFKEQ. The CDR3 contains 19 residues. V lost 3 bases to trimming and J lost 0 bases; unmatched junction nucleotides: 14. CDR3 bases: TGTGCCAGCAGCCAGTTAACGGGGACAGATTTTAATAGCAATCAGCCCCAGCATTTT. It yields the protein CASSQLTGTDFNSNQPQHF.

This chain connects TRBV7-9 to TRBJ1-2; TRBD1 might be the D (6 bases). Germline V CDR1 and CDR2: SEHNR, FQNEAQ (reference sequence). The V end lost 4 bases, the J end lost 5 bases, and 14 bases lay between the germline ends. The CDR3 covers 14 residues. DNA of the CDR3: TGTGCCAGCAGCTCCCAGGGGCGGATATATGGCTACACCTTC. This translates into CASSSQGRIYGYTF.

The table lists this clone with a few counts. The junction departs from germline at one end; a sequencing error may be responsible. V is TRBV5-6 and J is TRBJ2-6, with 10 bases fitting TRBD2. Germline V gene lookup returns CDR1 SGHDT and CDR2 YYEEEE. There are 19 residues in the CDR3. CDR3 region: CASSFLPAGGISVANVLTF. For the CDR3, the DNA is TGTGCCAGCAGCTTCCTGCCAGCGGGAGGGATCTCTGTGGCCAACGTCCTGACTTTC.

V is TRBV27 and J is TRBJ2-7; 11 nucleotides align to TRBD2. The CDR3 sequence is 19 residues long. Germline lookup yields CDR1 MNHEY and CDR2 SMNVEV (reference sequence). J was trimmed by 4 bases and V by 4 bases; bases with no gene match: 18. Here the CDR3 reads CASSWSGGTSGVVLYEQYF. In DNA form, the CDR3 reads TGTGCCAGCAGTTGGTCCGGGGGGACTAGCGGCGTTGTGTTATACGAGCAGTACTTC.

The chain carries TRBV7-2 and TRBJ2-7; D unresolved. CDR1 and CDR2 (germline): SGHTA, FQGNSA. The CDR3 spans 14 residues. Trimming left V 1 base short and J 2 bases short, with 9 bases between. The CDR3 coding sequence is TGTGCCAGCAGCTTAGAAACTTTAACCTACGAGCAGTACTTC. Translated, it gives CASSLETLTYEQYF.

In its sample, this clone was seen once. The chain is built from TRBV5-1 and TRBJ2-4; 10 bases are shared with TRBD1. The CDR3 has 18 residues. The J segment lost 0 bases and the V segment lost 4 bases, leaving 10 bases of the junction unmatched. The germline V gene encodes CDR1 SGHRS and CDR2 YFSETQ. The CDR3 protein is CASSNGTGEYLAKNIQYF. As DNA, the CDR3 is TGCGCCAGCAGCAACGGGACAGGGGAATATCTAGCCAAAAACATTCAGTACTTC. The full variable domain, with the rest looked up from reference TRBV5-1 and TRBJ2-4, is KAGVTQTPRYLIKTRGQQVTLSCSPISGHRSVSWYQQTPGQGLQFLFEYFSETQRNKGNFPGRFSGRQFSNSRSEMNVSTLELGDSALYLCASSNGTGEYLAKNIQYFGAGTRLSVL.

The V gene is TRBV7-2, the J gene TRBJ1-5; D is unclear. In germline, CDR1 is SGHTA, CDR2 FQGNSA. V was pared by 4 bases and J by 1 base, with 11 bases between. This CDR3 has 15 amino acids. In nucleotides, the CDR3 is TGTGCCAGCAGCTCTAGCCGCGGGAGCAATCAGCCCCAGCATTTT. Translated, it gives CASSSSRGSNQPQHF.

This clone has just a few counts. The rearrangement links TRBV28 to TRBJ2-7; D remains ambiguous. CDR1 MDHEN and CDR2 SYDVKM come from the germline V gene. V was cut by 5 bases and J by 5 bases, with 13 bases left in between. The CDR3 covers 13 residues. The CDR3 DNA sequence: TGTGCCAGCAGTACGTGGGCCGCCGACGAGCAGTACTTC. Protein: CASSTWAADEQYF.

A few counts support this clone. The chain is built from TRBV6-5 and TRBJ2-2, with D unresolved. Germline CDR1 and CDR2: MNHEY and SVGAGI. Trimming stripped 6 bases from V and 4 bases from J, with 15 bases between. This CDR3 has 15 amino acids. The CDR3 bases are TGTGCCAGCAGCCAAACAAGGTCGGGCACCGGGGAGCTGTTTTTT. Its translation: CASSQTRSGTGELFF.